This TCR beta chain appears in the sequencing data of a study of T cell responses to AZD1222 COVID-19 vaccine. This CDR3 has 12 residues. Between the trimmed V and J ends, which lost 3 bases and 7 bases, there was a span of 7 bases. TCRdb keeps only in-frame clones here, not all; method: immunoSEQ multiplex PCR. In the table there are some 120,000 clones, around 91% of which are singletons. This clone has only a few counts. Its antigen is not known. Overall study findings and caveats: Spike-specific TCR breadth rose after two AZD1222 doses, and depth rose as well.

The sequencing here drew on peripheral blood, taken 28 days after the second AZD1222 dose. The V call is TRBV12-3 or TRBV12-4, the J call TRBJ2-1, with D unclear. The sequence derives from an adult who received the AZD1222 COVID-19 vaccine. The CDR3 sequence: CASSFDVNEQFF. CDR3 nucleotide sequence: TGTGCCAGCAGTTTTGACGTTAATGAGCAGTTCTTC.